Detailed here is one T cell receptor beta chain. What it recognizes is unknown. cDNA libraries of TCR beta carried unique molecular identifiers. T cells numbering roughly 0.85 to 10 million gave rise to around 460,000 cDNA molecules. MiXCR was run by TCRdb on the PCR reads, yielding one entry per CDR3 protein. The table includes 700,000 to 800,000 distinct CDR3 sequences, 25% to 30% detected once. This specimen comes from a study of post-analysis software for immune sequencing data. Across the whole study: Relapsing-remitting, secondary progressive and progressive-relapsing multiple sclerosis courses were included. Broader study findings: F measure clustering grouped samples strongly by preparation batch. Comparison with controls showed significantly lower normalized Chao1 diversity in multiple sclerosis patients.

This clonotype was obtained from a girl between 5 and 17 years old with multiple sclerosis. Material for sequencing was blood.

Here the CDR3 DNA reads TGTGCCAGCAGCTCCTTACCGGGGGATACCTACGAGCAGTACTTC. Residues: CASSSLPGDTYEQYF. The chain couples TRBV5-5 to TRBJ2-4; D perhaps matches TRBD2 (6 bases). The J call may be mistaken, given a closer DNA end match to TRBJ2-7. CDR1 and CDR2 from the germline V gene are SGHKS and YYEKEE (reference sequence). This CDR3 has 15 residues.